The rows below give T cell receptor beta chains drawn from one sample of a study of blood T cell repertoires in COVID-19. Profiling relied on immunoSEQ multiplex PCR, and the TCRdb table lists in-frame clones only, not all of them. Altogether 200,000 to 250,000 clones are present, 70% to 90% being singletons, with the ten largest covering approximately 6.1%. Sequenced material: peripheral blood. The receptors originated from a man aged 80 or over with acute or convalescent COVID-19. CDR3s include the opening cysteine and the closing phenylalanine or tryptophan. Fields, in order: clone size, D gene, V gene, J gene, CDR3 protein, CDR3 DNA. The D gene is left open where the match is weak. Size values are once, few and many counts, or a class for expanded clones, and some rows have none.

NA	TRBD2	TRBV9	TRBJ2-7	CASSVGVSGRSVSYEQYF	TGTGCCAGCAGCGTAGGCGTTAGCGGGAGGTCCGTCTCCTACGAGCAGTACTTC
NA	TRBD2	TRBV14	TRBJ2-3	CASSQPPGLAGLKTATNTDTQYF	TGTGCCAGCAGCCAACCCCCGGGACTAGCGGGTCTCAAGACCGCTACTAACACAGATACGCAGTATTTT
few	NA	TRBV27	TRBJ1-6	CASSLQGRVSPLHF	TGTGCCAGCAGTTTACAGGGAAGGGTTTCACCCCTCCACTTT
NA	NA	TRBV5-5	TRBJ2-3	CASSRREGTDTQYF	TGTGCCAGCTCGAGGAGGGAGGGCACAGATACGCAGTATTTT
NA	TRBD2	TRBV10-3	TRBJ2-3	CAISDERETWGTTDTQYF	TGTGCCATCAGTGATGAGCGGGAAACCTGGGGGACCACAGATACGCAGTATTTT
NA	TRBD1	TRBV2	TRBJ2-1	CASSSPGQGYNEQFF	TGTGCCAGCAGTTCGCCGGGACAGGGCTACAATGAGCAGTTCTTC
NA	TRBD1	TRBV30	TRBJ1-6	CAWTAGQGLNSPLHF	TGTGCCTGGACCGCCGGACAGGGATTAAATTCACCCCTCCACTTT
NA	TRBD2	TRBV28	TRBJ2-3	CASSSPGGPDTQYF	TGTGCCAGCAGTTCGCCGGGGGGGCCAGATACGCAGTATTTT
NA	NA	TRBV2	TRBJ1-6	CASSTTGKSNSPLHF	TGTGCCAGCAGCACAACAGGGAAATCTAATTCACCCCTCCACTTT
NA	TRBD1	TRBV6-5	TRBJ2-7	CASSRDSYEQYF	TGTGCCAGCAGTAGGGACAGCTACGAGCAGTACTTC
NA	NA	TRBV9	TRBJ1-5	CASSVSSDIQQPQHF	TGTGCCAGCAGCGTATCATCAGACATACAGCAGCCCCAGCATTTT
NA	NA	TRBV20-1	TRBJ1-5	CSAGRGQPQHF	TGCAGTGCTGGAAGAGGTCAGCCCCAGCATTTT
NA	NA	TRBV27	TRBJ1-1	CASGGQLNTEAFF	TGTGCCAGCGGCGGACAGTTGAACACTGAAGCTTTCTTT
NA	NA	TRBV28	TRBJ2-4	CASSYVGRNIQYF	TGTGCCAGCAGTTATGTAGGGAGGAACATTCAGTACTTC
NA	NA	TRBV10-3	TRBJ2-7	CAISDPGTLTYEQYF	TGTGCCATCAGTGACCCCGGGACATTAACCTACGAGCAGTACTTC
NA	TRBD2	TRBV29-1	TRBJ2-3	CSVHGITSGRASTDTQYF	TGCAGCGTCCACGGGATAACTAGCGGGAGGGCTAGCACAGATACGCAGTATTTT
NA	NA	TRBV9	TRBJ2-7	CASSVSSDSRYEQYF	TGTGCCAGCAGCGTATCTTCGGACAGTCGGTACGAGCAGTACTTC
NA	TRBD1	TRBV11-2	TRBJ1-1	CASSSQGGNTEAFF	TGTGCCAGCAGCTCGCAGGGGGGGAACACTGAAGCTTTCTTT
NA	NA	TRBV27	TRBJ1-1	CASSLDRNTEAFF	TGTGCCAGCAGTTTAGACAGGAACACTGAAGCTTTCTTT
NA	TRBD1	TRBV5-1	TRBJ2-2	CASSQTGKGNTGELFF	TGCGCCAGCAGTCAGACAGGGAAGGGAAACACCGGGGAGCTGTTTTTT
NA	NA	TRBV2	TRBJ2-4	CASCGGTLAKNIQYF	TGTGCCAGCTGCGGCGGAACTCTAGCCAAAAACATTCAGTACTTC
NA	TRBD1	TRBV6-4	TRBJ2-7	CASIPTGLYEQYF	TGTGCCAGCATCCCGACAGGGCTTTACGAGCAGTACTTC
NA	TRBD1	TRBV15	TRBJ1-5	CATSRVQGNGNQPQHF	TGTGCCACCAGCAGGGTACAGGGGAATGGCAATCAGCCCCAGCATTTT
once	NA	TRBV30	TRBJ2-1	CASQPRLTDNEQFF	TGTGCCTCCCAACCAAGACTAACGGACAATGAGCAGTTCTTC
NA	NA	TRBV7-2	TRBJ2-5	CASSDRRVVQETQYF	TGTGCCAGCAGCGATCGCAGGGTAGTCCAAGAGACCCAGTACTTC
NA	NA	TRBV6-5	TRBJ1-1	CASSYGQVNTEAFF	TGTGCCAGCAGTTACGGGCAGGTGAACACTGAAGCTTTCTTT
NA	NA	TRBV5-1	TRBJ2-1	CASFEVGLENEQFF	TGCGCCAGCTTTGAGGTAGGACTCGAGAATGAGCAGTTCTTC
NA	NA	TRBV30	TRBJ2-6	CAWTRFSGANVLTF	TGTGCCTGGACGCGATTCTCTGGGGCCAACGTCCTGACTTTC
NA	TRBD1	TRBV6-2/TRBV6-3	TRBJ1-2	CASSSRSTGTGYGYTF	TGTGCCAGCAGTTCTCGCTCAACCGGGACAGGGTATGGCTACACCTTC
NA	TRBD2	TRBV5-4	TRBJ2-1	CASSRSGTPYNEQFF	TGTGCCAGCAGCCGCAGCGGGACCCCCTACAATGAGCAGTTCTTC
NA	NA	TRBV6-5	TRBJ1-5	CASLDRGNQPQHF	TGTGCCAGCCTCGACAGAGGCAATCAGCCCCAGCATTTT
NA	TRBD1	TRBV18	TRBJ2-7	CASSPPGQGAYEQYF	TGTGCCAGCTCACCACCGGGACAGGGTGCCTACGAGCAGTACTTC
NA	TRBD1	TRBV5-1	TRBJ2-5	CASSREGGQGFAWGETQYF	TGCGCCAGCAGCCGGGAAGGAGGACAGGGTTTCGCTTGGGGAGAGACCCAGTACTTC
NA	TRBD2	TRBV27	TRBJ2-7	CASSLASGRASFPYEQYF	TGTGCCAGCAGTTTAGCTAGCGGGAGGGCCAGTTTCCCCTACGAGCAGTACTTC
NA	NA	TRBV7-9	TRBJ2-7	CASSPSSYEQYF	TGTGCCAGCAGCCCGAGCTCCTACGAGCAGTACTTC
NA	NA	TRBV5-1	TRBJ2-2	CASSWNTGSNTGELFF	TGCGCCAGCAGCTGGAACACAGGGTCGAACACCGGGGAGCTGTTTTTT
once	NA	TRBV29-1	TRBJ1-1	CSATELNTEAFF	TGCAGCGCCACAGAGCTGAACACTGAAGCTTTCTTT
NA	TRBD2	TRBV7-2	TRBJ2-3	CASSASGSPGTDTQYF	TGTGCCAGCAGCGCCAGCGGGAGTCCTGGCACAGATACGCAGTATTTT
NA	TRBD1	TRBV2	TRBJ2-3	CASSQGADTQYF	TGTGCCAGCAGTCAGGGGGCAGATACGCAGTATTTT
few	NA	TRBV11-2	TRBJ1-1	CASSPQLETEAFF	TGTGCCAGCAGCCCGCAGTTGGAGACTGAAGCTTTCTTT
NA	NA	TRBV6-5	TRBJ2-1	CASRQAHNEQFF	TGTGCCAGCCGACAAGCCCACAATGAGCAGTTCTTC
once	TRBD1	TRBV6-2/TRBV6-3	TRBJ1-2	CASSYRTGGWDGYTF	TGTGCCAGCAGTTACCGTACAGGGGGCTGGGATGGCTACACCTTC